Listed here are 27 T cell receptor beta chains from one sample, sequenced in a study of shared clonotypes between healthy human individuals. The naive CD8 fraction comprised CD45RO-negative cells positively selected for CCR7 and excluded terminally differentiated effector memory CD45RA+ cells. Clones were read by immunoSEQ multiplex PCR, and TCRdb kept only the in-frame ones, dropping some. This sample has approximately 840,000 clones, with just over 95% found just once. The sample comprised naive CD8+ T cells sorted from blood. These receptors all come from a man between 25 and 39 years old in good health.

V and J are TRBV5-1 and TRBJ2-7; 9 positions agree with TRBD2. V shed 1 base, J shed 0 bases, and the junction held 5 bases outside the gene matches. CDR1 is SGHRS and CDR2 is YFSETQ in the germline V gene. This CDR3 is 16 amino acids long. CDR3 in DNA: TGCGCCAGCAGCTTGTTTGCAGCGGGAGGCTCCTACGAGCAGTACTTC. Its protein is CASSLFAAGGSYEQYF. The full variable domain, completed using reference TRBV5-1 and TRBJ2-7, is KAGVTQTPRYLIKTRGQQVTLSCSPISGHRSVSWYQQTPGQGLQFLFEYFSETQRNKGNFPGRFSGRQFSNSRSEMNVSTLELGDSALYLCASSLFAAGGSYEQYFGPGTRLTVT.

The CDR3 reads CASSLSTAGVMGEQYF. In DNA, the CDR3 is TGTGCCAGCAGTTTATCTACGGCGGGAGTGATGGGCGAGCAGTACTTC. The chain has TRBV27 and TRBJ2-7; TRBD2 aligns across 7 bases. Germline V gene lookup returns CDR1 MNHEY and CDR2 SMNVEV (reference sequence). The CDR3 is 16 amino acids. V shed 0 bases, J shed 6 bases, and the junction held 11 bases outside the gene matches.

The chain uses TRBV14 and TRBJ2-3, with no clear D. There are 15 residues in the CDR3. V was clipped by 6 bases and J by 2 bases, with 15 bases between them. The germline CDR1 and CDR2 sequences are SGHDN and FVKESK. The CDR3: CASSPITSATDTQYF. In DNA, the CDR3 is TGTGCCAGCAGTCCAATTACATCAGCCACAGATACGCAGTATTTT. The variable domain in full, completed from reference TRBV14 and TRBJ2-3, reads EAGVTQFPSHSVIEKGQTVTLRCDPISGHDNLYWYRRVMGKEIKFLLHFVKESKQDESGMPNNRFLAERTGGTYSTLKVQPAELEDSGVYFCASSPITSATDTQYFGPGTRLTVL.

J is TRBJ2-3 and V is TRBV2; 9 nucleotides align to TRBD2. The CDR3 runs 11 residues. Germline values: CDR1 SNHLY, CDR2 FYNNEI. V shed 11 bases, J shed 4 bases, and the junction held 1 base outside the gene matches. Written as DNA, the CDR3 is TGTGCCGGGACTAGCTCAGATACGCAGTATTTT. Its protein is CAGTSSDTQYF.

The CDR3, as DNA: TGTGCCAGCAGTTACTCGGGGGACTCAGCTGAAGCTTTCTTT. Translated, it gives CASSYSGDSAEAFF. The chain combines TRBV6-5 with TRBJ1-1; a possible D gene is TRBD1 (5 bases). The germline V gene has CDR1 MNHEY and CDR2 SVGAGI. The CDR3 runs to 14 residues. V lost 0 bases, J lost 6 bases, and 11 bases lay in between.

This chain connects TRBV9 to TRBJ2-7; 14 nucleotides align to TRBD2. V was clipped by 3 bases and J by 4 bases; unmatched bases: 6. The CDR3 is 16 amino acids. The germline gives CDR1 SGDLS, CDR2 YYNGEE. The CDR3 region has the DNA TGTGCCAGCAGCGCGGGACTAGCGGGAGCTGAGTACGAGCAGTACTTC. This translates into CASSAGLAGAEYEQYF.

The genes are TRBV28 and TRBJ2-7, with 8 bases identical to TRBD1. This CDR3 spans 16 amino acids. Germline-derived CDR1 and CDR2 are MDHEN and SYDVKM. V lost 5 bases, J lost 0 bases, and 9 bases stayed unmatched. The CDR3: CASSPLPGGHSYEQYF. CDR3 DNA: TGTGCCAGCAGTCCGCTCCCAGGGGGCCACTCCTACGAGCAGTACTTC.

The chain links TRBV9 to TRBJ2-7; D gene uncertain. The CDR3 has 15 amino acids. Trimming removed 0 bases at V and 2 bases at J, with 12 bases between. Germline CDR1 and CDR2: SGDLS and YYNGEE. CDR3 coding DNA: TGTGCCAGCAGCGTAGACCTGGGATGGGCCTACGAGCAGTACTTC. It yields the protein CASSVDLGWAYEQYF.

This rearrangement joins TRBV7-6 to TRBJ2-2, with TRBD2 identical over 8 bases. Trimming removed 1 base from V and 4 bases from J; junction bases left unmatched: 2. CDR1 is SGHVS, CDR2 FNYEAQ, per germline. The CDR3 contains 15 residues. CDR3 amino acids: CASSLGLAGTGELFF. CDR3 sequence (DNA): TGTGCCAGCAGCTTAGGGCTAGCGGGCACCGGGGAGCTGTTTTTT.

The rearrangement joins TRBV19 to TRBJ1-2, with 10 bases lining up with TRBD1. J was trimmed by 6 bases and V by 3 bases; bases with no gene match: 1. The CDR3 consists of 13 residues. CDR1 is LNHDA, CDR2 SQIVND, per germline (reference sequence). Here the CDR3 DNA reads TGTGCCAGTAGTATTGGGACAGGGGATGGCTACACCTTC. Translation gives CASSIGTGDGYTF.

This chain's CDR3 is CASSPLLVSDEQYF. For the CDR3, the DNA is TGTGCCAGCAGTCCTCTATTGGTCTCGGATGAGCAGTACTTC. The chain uses TRBV27 and TRBJ2-7, with D unresolved. Germline V gives CDR1 MNHEY, CDR2 SMNVEV (reference sequence). Trimming removed 5 bases from V and 7 bases from J, with 18 bases in between. This CDR3 region has 14 residues.

This rearrangement joins TRBV2 to TRBJ1-1, with D possibly TRBD1 on 6 matching bases. Germline lookup yields CDR1 SNHLY and CDR2 FYNNEI. The CDR3 spans 12 residues. V was shortened by 8 bases and J by 8 bases, with 15 bases between the two germline ends. The CDR3 region is CASPGTREEAFF. The CDR3 DNA is TGTGCCAGCCCCGGGACACGTGAGGAAGCTTTCTTT.

The sample holds one count of this clone. The V gene is TRBV6-5, the J gene TRBJ2-3; TRBD2 matches 7 bases. The CDR3 is 16 amino acids. J was trimmed by 3 bases and V by 2 bases; bases with no gene match: 8. From germline, CDR1 is MNHEY and CDR2 SVGAGI. The CDR3 loop is CASSYVAGEGTDTQYF. CDR3 sequence (DNA): TGTGCCAGCAGTTACGTGGCGGGAGAGGGGACAGATACGCAGTATTTT.

The V gene is TRBV9, the J gene TRBJ2-1; no firm D call. This CDR3 region has 14 residues. Germline V gives CDR1 SGDLS, CDR2 YYNGEE. Trimming removed 4 bases from V and 6 bases from J, with 14 bases in between. For the CDR3, the DNA is TGTGCCAGCAGCATTCGAGAGGCCGGCAATGAGCAGTTCTTC. This codes for CASSIREAGNEQFF.

The chain is built from TRBV5-1 and TRBJ2-7; 8 bases are shared with TRBD1. Germline V gene lookup returns CDR1 SGHRS and CDR2 YFSETQ. The CDR3 totals 14 residues. V lost 7 bases, J lost 4 bases, and 10 bases stayed unmatched. CDR3 coding DNA: TGCGCCAGCCAGACAGGGGAAGGCTCTTACGAGCAGTACTTC. The encoded protein is CASQTGEGSYEQYF.

This chain links TRBV29-1 with TRBJ2-7; 7 positions match TRBD2. V dropped 7 bases and J dropped 6; count of bases not matched to a gene: 6. CDR3 length equals 11 residues. Germline V gene lookup returns CDR1 SQVTM and CDR2 ANQGSEA. CDR3 amino acids: CSAGAGLEQYF. DNA for the CDR3: TGCAGCGCCGGAGCGGGACTCGAGCAGTACTTC.

The V gene is TRBV7-9, the J gene TRBJ1-2; D gene unclear. Germline-derived CDR1 and CDR2 are SEHNR and FQNEAQ (reference sequence). Deletions cut 3 bases from V and 4 bases from J, with 12 bases between. The CDR3 spans 14 residues. CDR3 region: CASSFIGVGYGYTF. In DNA, the CDR3 is TGTGCCAGCAGCTTCATCGGGGTTGGCTATGGCTACACCTTC.

This sequence joins TRBV4-3 and TRBJ1-2, with a possible D match to TRBD1 (5 bases). This CDR3 comprises 15 residues. Per germline, CDR1 LGHNA and CDR2 YSLEER. The V end was cut by 1 base, the J end by 4 bases, with 13 bases between. CDR3 loop: CASSQAQGSGYGYTF. The CDR3 nucleotides are TGCGCCAGCAGCCAAGCCCAGGGTAGCGGCTATGGCTACACCTTC.

The V gene is TRBV6-1, the J gene TRBJ2-7; D unclear. Germline V CDR1 and CDR2: MNHNS, SASEGT. This CDR3 region has 11 residues. V lost 8 bases to trimming and J lost 3 bases, with 8 bases between them. Here the CDR3 DNA reads TGTGCCAGCCTCGGAATCTACGAGCAGTACTTC. It translates to CASLGIYEQYF.

This clone was observed a single time. The chain uses TRBV28 and TRBJ2-7, with 13 bases matching TRBD2. The germline CDR1 and CDR2 sequences are MDHEN and SYDVKM. V was clipped by 2 bases and J by 6 bases; unmatched bases: 10. The CDR3 is made up of 17 amino acids. The CDR3 DNA reads as TGTGCCAGCAGTTTAGGACTAGCGGGAGTGGGGCTCATCGAGCAGTACTTC. Protein sequence: CASSLGLAGVGLIEQYF.

This clone was observed a single time. This chain uses TRBV7-8 with TRBJ2-1, with 9 bases identical to TRBD2. Germline CDR1 reads SGHVS; CDR2 reads FQNEAQ. This CDR3 is 19 amino acids long. V was pared by 1 base and J by 0 bases, with 10 bases of the junction left unmatched. The CDR3 nucleotides read TGTGCCAGCAGCTTAGAGCAGCGGGAGGTGAGGAGCTCCTACAATGAGCAGTTCTTC. Translated, it gives CASSLEQREVRSSYNEQFF. Using reference TRBV7-8 and TRBJ2-1 for the parts outside the CDR3, the full variable domain is GAGVSQSPRYKVAKRGQDVALRCDPISGHVSLFWYQQALGQGPEFLTYFQNEAQLDKSGLPSDRFFAERPEGSVSTLKIQRTQQEDSAVYLCASSLEQREVRSSYNEQFFGPGTRLTVL.

V usage is TRBV7-9 and J usage is TRBJ2-7, with 7 positions matching TRBD1. The CDR3 runs 14 residues. V gave up 5 bases and J gave up 3 bases; unmatched junction bases: 7. CDR1 and CDR2 (germline): SEHNR, FQNEAQ (reference sequence). In DNA, the CDR3 is TGTGCCAGCAGCGACACAGGGGTCAGCTACGAGCAGTACTTC. It translates to CASSDTGVSYEQYF.

This clone was picked up one time. The rearrangement uses TRBV6-5 and TRBJ1-1, with 7 nucleotides matching TRBD1. The length of the CDR3 is 14 residues. V shed 6 bases, J shed 1 base, and the junction held 5 bases outside the gene matches. CDR1 is MNHEY, CDR2 SVGAGI, per germline. The CDR3 bases are TGTGCCAGCAGCCCACAGGGGCAGAACACTGAAGCTTTCTTT. Residues: CASSPQGQNTEAFF.

In regard to this clone: Within the sample, other DNA sequences also encode this same CDR3. J is TRBJ2-7 and V is TRBV5-6; 9 bases are shared with TRBD2. The germline V gene encodes CDR1 SGHDT and CDR2 YYEEEE. V dropped 0 bases and J dropped 3; count of bases not matched to a gene: 1. The CDR3 has 14 residues. The CDR3 DNA is TGTGCCAGCAGCTTGGTTAGCGGGAGCTACGAGCAGTACTTC. Amino acids: CASSLVSGSYEQYF.

Points on this clone: In the same sample, other DNA sequences code for this CDR3. This sequence joins TRBV18 and TRBJ2-7; 9 bases align to TRBD1. The CDR3 runs to 14 residues. Germline assignment: CDR1 KGHSH and CDR2 LQKENI. V lost 3 bases and J lost 1; bases outside the gene matches: 1. CDR3 sequence: CASSPGQGSYEQYF. The CDR3 DNA sequence: TGTGCCAGCTCACCGGGACAGGGTTCCTACGAGCAGTACTTC.

The chain links TRBV5-1 to TRBJ1-3, with TRBD1 matching over 7 bases. J was trimmed by 1 base and V by 4 bases; bases with no gene match: 11. The CDR3 loop spans 17 amino acids. Germline CDR1 SGHRS, CDR2 YFSETQ. CDR3 residues: CASSPNDRETSGNTIYF. CDR3 bases: TGCGCCAGCAGCCCTAATGACAGGGAAACGTCTGGAAACACCATATATTTT.

This clone was seen only once. The chain has TRBV6-5 and TRBJ2-5; 7 nucleotides match TRBD2. J lost 2 bases, V lost 6 bases, and 9 bases had no gene match. From germline, CDR1 is MNHEY and CDR2 SVGAGI. This CDR3 region has 15 residues. The CDR3, as DNA: TGTGCCAGCAGCCCTCTTCCGGGACTACAAGAGACCCAGTACTTC. Amino acids: CASSPLPGLQETQYF.